The rows below give T cell receptor beta chains drawn from one sample of a study of blood T cell repertoires in COVID-19. Only in-frame clones appear in the TCRdb table, and some are missing; sequencing was by immunoSEQ multiplex PCR. Here the sample spans a few hundred thousand clones, about nine tenths being singletons. Sequenced sample: peripheral blood. All receptors derive from a woman aged 30 to 39 with active or convalescent COVID-19. The CDR3 runs from the conserved cysteine through the conserved F or W. Each record gives: D gene, clone size, J gene, V gene, CDR3 protein, CDR3 DNA. D genes are given only for firm matches. Where a row states a size, it is once, few, many or the class of an expanded clone; other rows omit it.

TRBD1	.	TRBJ1-1	TRBV5-4	CASSRDRASQNTEAFF	TGTGCCAGCAGCCGGGACAGGGCGTCTCAGAACACTGAAGCTTTCTTT
.	.	TRBJ2-2	TRBV5-1	CASSLVGVDTGELFF	TGCGCCAGCAGCTTGGTAGGGGTGGACACCGGGGAGCTGTTTTTT
.	.	TRBJ1-4	TRBV10-3	CAISDRGATNEKLFF	TGTGCCATCAGTGACAGAGGAGCAACTAATGAAAAACTGTTTTTT
.	.	TRBJ1-2	TRBV30	CAWSVLAGLHGYTF	TGTGCCTGGAGTGTACTGGCAGGGTTGCATGGCTACACCTTC
.	.	TRBJ2-1	TRBV27	CASSTDRSSYNEQFF	TGTGCCAGCAGTACCGACAGGAGCTCCTACAATGAGCAGTTCTTC
TRBD1	once	TRBJ1-4	TRBV6-1	CASSGPTGAPNEKLFF	TGTGCCAGCAGTGGGCCGACAGGGGCCCCTAATGAAAAACTGTTTTTT
.	.	TRBJ1-1	TRBV6-2/TRBV6-3	CASSQQGYTEAFF	TGTGCCAGCAGCCAGCAGGGTTACACTGAAGCTTTCTTT
.	.	TRBJ2-4	TRBV2	CASNSITGVRNIQYF	TGTGCCAGCAACTCCATTACCGGGGTGCGGAACATTCAGTACTTC
.	.	TRBJ1-3	TRBV3-1/TRBV3-2	CASSHGSSGNTIYF	TGTGCCAGCAGCCACGGGAGCTCTGGAAACACCATATATTTT
.	few	TRBJ2-7	TRBV9	CASSVRGLVDEQYF	TGTGCCAGCAGCGTTAGGGGTTTAGTCGACGAGCAGTACTTC
.	.	TRBJ1-2	TRBV28	CASSLEYGYTF	TGTGCCAGCAGTTTAGAGTATGGCTACACCTTC
TRBD1	.	TRBJ1-2	TRBV15	CATSRDRTGYGYTF	TGTGCCACCAGCAGAGATAGGACAGGCTATGGCTACACCTTC
TRBD1	.	TRBJ1-1	TRBV29-1	CSVEDGQGDTEAFF	TGCAGCGTTGAAGACGGACAGGGGGACACTGAAGCTTTCTTT
TRBD2	.	TRBJ2-3	TRBV5-1	CASSPWTSGGLFNTQYF	TGCGCCAGCAGCCCATGGACTAGCGGGGGACTTTTCAATACGCAGTATTTT
.	.	TRBJ1-5	TRBV30	CAWDNSRNQPQHF	TGTGCCTGGGACAATTCTCGCAATCAGCCCCAGCATTTT
TRBD1	once	TRBJ2-7	TRBV9	CASSAGTGATYEQYF	TGTGCCAGCAGCGCGGGGACAGGTGCGACCTACGAGCAGTACTTC
.	.	TRBJ1-2	TRBV7-9	CASSLQGLYGYTF	TGTGCCAGCAGCTTGCAGGGACTCTATGGCTACACCTTC
.	.	TRBJ1-1	TRBV29-1	CSVQQGGNTEAFF	TGCAGCGTGCAACAGGGTGGGAACACTGAAGCTTTCTTT
TRBD2	.	TRBJ2-1	TRBV9	CASSFASGGANEQFF	TGTGCCAGCAGCTTTGCTAGCGGGGGGGCCAATGAGCAGTTCTTC
.	.	TRBJ1-3	TRBV7-8	CASSLGGEGNTIYF	TGTGCCAGCAGCTTAGGGGGGGAAGGAAACACCATATATTTT
TRBD1	.	TRBJ1-2	TRBV7-3	CASSPGQGGYGYTF	TGTGCCAGCAGCCCAGGACAGGGAGGCTATGGCTACACCTTC
TRBD1	.	TRBJ1-5	TRBV7-9	CASSFWTGIGNQPQHF	TGTGCCAGCAGCTTTTGGACAGGGATAGGCAATCAGCCCCAGCATTTT
TRBD1	.	TRBJ2-1	TRBV27	CASSLSPGQGLEFF	TGTGCCAGCAGTCTCAGCCCGGGACAGGGATTAGAATTCTTC
TRBD2	.	TRBJ2-3	TRBV11-3	CASFLAGGGPDTQYF	TGTGCCAGCTTTCTAGCGGGGGGAGGTCCAGATACGCAGTATTTT
.	.	TRBJ2-1	TRBV6-5	CASSRGSSDEQFF	TGTGCCAGCAGTCGGGGTAGCAGCGATGAGCAGTTCTTC
TRBD1	.	TRBJ2-2	TRBV27	CASRQGRNTGELFF	TGTGCCAGCAGACAGGGGAGGAACACCGGGGAGCTGTTTTTT
TRBD2	.	TRBJ2-2	TRBV13	CASSPRTSGNTGELFF	TGTGCCAGCAGCCCGCGGACTAGCGGGAACACCGGGGAGCTGTTTTTT
.	.	TRBJ2-2	TRBV15	CATSRDYAGELFF	TGTGCCACCAGCAGAGATTATGCCGGGGAGCTGTTTTTT
.	.	TRBJ1-3	TRBV9	CASSPTAGNTIYF	TGTGCCAGCAGCCCGACAGCTGGAAACACCATATATTTT
TRBD1	.	TRBJ1-2	TRBV24-1	CATSDTDRALGYTF	TGTGCCACCAGTGATACGGACAGGGCCTTGGGCTACACCTTC
.	.	TRBJ2-5	TRBV9	CASSVEGRRETQYF	TGTGCCAGCAGCGTAGAGGGGAGGAGAGAGACCCAGTACTTC
TRBD2	.	TRBJ2-1	TRBV28	CASSPSGGASYNEQFF	TGTGCCAGCAGTCCTAGCGGGGGGGCGTCCTACAATGAGCAGTTCTTC
TRBD1	.	TRBJ2-5	TRBV7-2	CASSLDRGVQETQYF	TGTGCCAGCAGCCTCGACAGGGGGGTTCAAGAGACCCAGTACTTC
.	once	TRBJ1-1	TRBV30	CAWSVEKPYRAFF	TGTGCCTGGAGTGTCGAAAAACCTTATCGGGCTTTCTTT
TRBD2	.	TRBJ2-2	TRBV7-6	CASSPGGSGELFF	TGTGCCAGCAGCCCCGGGGGGTCCGGGGAGCTGTTTTTT
TRBD2	.	TRBJ2-3	TRBV4-3	CASSASGTRGDTQYF	TGCGCCAGCAGCGCCTCCGGGACTAGGGGGGATACGCAGTATTTT
TRBD2	.	TRBJ2-5	TRBV6-6	CASSRLAGGQGTQYF	TGTGCCAGCAGCAGACTAGCGGGGGGGCAGGGGACCCAGTACTTC
TRBD1	.	TRBJ1-5	TRBV5-6	CASSRRGLQPQHF	TGTGCCAGCAGCCGCAGGGGGCTTCAGCCCCAGCATTTT
.	few	TRBJ1-1	TRBV2	CASSVGANTEAFF	TGTGCCAGCAGTGTCGGAGCGAACACTGAAGCTTTCTTT
.	.	TRBJ2-3	TRBV28	CASSFAGTGTDTQYF	TGTGCCAGCAGTTTTGCGGGTACCGGCACAGATACGCAGTATTTT
.	.	TRBJ1-3	TRBV28	CASSLGGVISGNTIYF	TGTGCCAGCAGTTTAGGGGGGGTGATCTCTGGAAACACCATATATTTT
.	.	TRBJ1-1	TRBV5-1	CASSGGPNLEAFF	TGCGCCAGCAGCGGGGGCCCAAATCTTGAAGCTTTCTTT
.	.	TRBJ1-1	TRBV4-3	CASSQVLGADTEAFF	TGCGCCAGCAGCCAAGTTTTAGGGGCTGACACTGAAGCTTTCTTT
.	.	TRBJ1-2	TRBV21-1	CASSIKGQGADGYTF	TGTGCCAGCAGCATAAAAGGACAGGGGGCCGATGGCTACACCTTC
TRBD2	.	TRBJ2-1	TRBV3-1/TRBV3-2	CASSQARTSGGNEQFF	TGTGCCAGCAGCCAGGCAAGGACTAGCGGGGGCAATGAGCAGTTCTTC